What follows are 26 T cell receptor beta chains derived from one specimen sequenced in a study of T cell responses to AZD1222 COVID-19 vaccine. Profiling relied on immunoSEQ multiplex PCR, and the TCRdb table lists in-frame clones only, not all of them. This sample has some 130,000 clones; around 85% occur once, and the top ten carry approximately 8%. Source: peripheral blood, taken 28 days after the second dose of the MenACWY control vaccine. The receptors were sampled from an adult who received the MenACWY meningococcal vaccine as a control.

This clone was seen at least ten times. This CDR3 is also generated by other DNA sequences in the sample. The chain employs TRBV28 and TRBJ1-2; D call uncertain. Trimming pared 2 bases from V and 4 bases from J, leaving 5 bases between. Germline values: CDR1 MDHEN, CDR2 SYDVKM. This CDR3 has 12 residues. The CDR3 DNA follows: TGTGCCAGCAGTTTAAGACTCTATGGCTACACCTTC. This translates into CASSLRLYGYTF.

This rearrangement joins TRBV10-3 to TRBJ1-3; D might be TRBD1 (5 bases). With 2 bases removed from V and 1 base from J, the gap between germline ends came to 6 bases. The germline CDR1 and CDR2 sequences are ENHRY and SYGVKD. The CDR3 length is 14 residues. For the CDR3, the DNA is TGTGCCATCAGTGAGGGGGGTTCTGGAAACACCATATATTTT. The encoded protein is CAISEGGSGNTIYF.

The rearrangement links TRBV28 to TRBJ2-4; D might be TRBD2 (6 bases). There are 13 residues in the CDR3. Trimming removed 5 bases at V and 11 bases at J, with 16 bases between. Germline V gene data show CDR1 as MDHEN and CDR2 as SYDVKM. Here the CDR3 reads CASSPTRPLVQYF. DNA of the CDR3: TGTGCCAGCAGTCCGACTAGACCTCTCGTTCAGTACTTC.

The rearrangement uses TRBV28 and TRBJ2-1, with TRBD2 identical over 13 bases. The junction had 10 bases not matched to a gene; V was cut back by 6 bases and J by 5 bases. In germline, CDR1 is MDHEN, CDR2 SYDVKM. The CDR3 sequence is 17 residues long. In nucleotides, the CDR3 is TGTGCCAGCAGCCGAGCCCTCGGGACTAGCGGGAACAATGAGCAGTTCTTC. It translates to CASSRALGTSGNNEQFF.

This clone was counted only a few times. V is TRBV6-5 and J is TRBJ2-7, with TRBD1 as a possible D gene (6 bases). V shed 8 bases and J shed 2 bases, with 10 bases lying between them. The CDR3 length is 12 residues. CDR1 MNHEY and CDR2 SVGAGI come from the germline V gene. The DNA for the CDR3 is TGTGCCAGCCAAAGGGGGACCTACGAGCAGTACTTC. Translation gives CASQRGTYEQYF.

This chain joins TRBV28 and TRBJ1-4, with 11 positions matching TRBD1. V lost 6 bases to trimming and J lost 8 bases; unmatched junction nucleotides: 8. CDR1 and CDR2 (germline): MDHEN, SYDVKM. This CDR3 region has 15 residues. The CDR3: CASSPGTGGLEKLFF. The CDR3 bases are TGTGCCAGCAGCCCGGGGACAGGGGGTTTAGAAAAACTGTTTTTT.

The chain joins TRBV18 to TRBJ2-4; D unclear. The CDR3 is made up of 14 amino acids. V lost 0 bases and J 2 bases, leaving 5 bases between the germline ends. Germline loops: CDR1 KGHSH, CDR2 LQKENI. The chain's CDR3 is CASSPPRTKNIQYF. The CDR3 DNA follows: TGTGCCAGCTCACCACCCCGGACCAAAAACATTCAGTACTTC.

The gene calls are TRBV18 and TRBJ2-7, with a tentative D call TRBD2 (6 bases). V gave up 3 bases and J gave up 11 bases, with 23 bases separating them. Germline V gene sequence: CDR1 KGHSH, CDR2 LQKENI. The CDR3 consists of 15 residues. The CDR3 DNA sequence: TGTGCCAGCTCACCCGGCCAAACCGGGGGTTTCTTCGAGTACGTC. Protein: CASSPGQTGGFFEYV.

The V gene is TRBV7-9, the J gene TRBJ2-5, with a possible D match to TRBD2 (6 bases). CDR1 is SEHNR and CDR2 is FQNEAQ in the germline V gene (reference sequence). CDR3 length equals 14 residues. The germline V and J ends were trimmed by 0 bases and 5 bases, with 10 bases remaining between them. DNA of the CDR3: TGTGCCAGCAGCTTAGCGGGGGGTGGCGAGACCCAGTACTTC. Translation gives CASSLAGGGETQYF.

The chain links TRBV7-9 to TRBJ2-1; D gene uncertain. V lost 1 base, J lost 4 bases, and 2 bases lay in between. Germline loops: CDR1 SEHNR, CDR2 FQNEAQ (reference sequence). The CDR3 extends over 12 amino acids. The CDR3 spells CASSLVYNEQFF. As DNA, the CDR3 is TGTGCCAGCAGCTTAGTGTACAATGAGCAGTTCTTC.

CDR3 in DNA: TGCGCCAGCAGCCCGACAGGGAAAAGGCCTAAGGTCACCGGGGAGCTGTTTTTT. It encodes CASSPTGKRPKVTGELFF. The chain recombines TRBV5-1 with TRBJ2-2; TRBD1 matches at 7 bases. CDR3 length: 18 residues. The ends lost 4 bases at V and 4 bases at J; junction bases unmatched: 16. From germline, CDR1 is SGHRS and CDR2 YFSETQ.

The V and J genes are TRBV27 and TRBJ2-1; 13 positions match TRBD2. Germline V lookup: CDR1 MNHEY, CDR2 SMNVEV (reference sequence). V lost 5 bases to trimming and J lost 6 bases; unmatched junction nucleotides: 4. The CDR3 covers 15 residues. As DNA, the CDR3 is TGTGCCAGCAGTCTGACTAGCGGGAGGTCCAATGAGCAGTTCTTC. This translates into CASSLTSGRSNEQFF.

This rearrangement joins TRBV11-3 to TRBJ2-3; D possibly uses TRBD1 or TRBD2 (5 bases each). Germline lookup yields CDR1 SGHNT and CDR2 YENEEA. V was trimmed by 5 bases and J by 10 bases, leaving 16 bases between them. The CDR3 is made up of 13 amino acids. The CDR3 here is CASSDRDPAPQYF. The CDR3 region has the DNA TGTGCCAGCAGCGACCGGGACCCCGCCCCGCAGTATTTT.

The genes are TRBV21-1 and TRBJ2-7; the listed D gene, TRBD1, was not tested against the DNA. TRBV21-1 is a recognized pseudogene. The CDR3 has 20 residues. The CDR3 sequence is CASSKALCNPRDRALREQYF. CDR3 coding DNA: TGTGCCAGCAGCAAAGCGCTCTGTAACCCCCGGGACAGGGCGCTACGGGAGCAGTACTTC.

The chain couples TRBV7-9 to TRBJ1-4; D possibly corresponds to TRBD1 (6 bases). Trimming left V 4 bases short and J 7 bases short, with 16 bases between. The CDR3 has 15 residues. The germline V gene encodes CDR1 SEHNR and CDR2 FQNEAQ (reference sequence). Written as DNA, the CDR3 is TGTGCCAGCAGCTCCCGGGGGGCGGTGGGTGAAAAACTGTTTTTT. Translated: CASSSRGAVGEKLFF.

The chain employs TRBV5-1 and TRBJ1-6; D is perhaps TRBD1 (6 bases). The CDR3 is made up of 16 amino acids. Deletions cut 4 bases from V and 5 bases from J, with 16 bases between. Germline CDR1 and CDR2: SGHRS and YFSETQ. CDR3 region: CASSAADRTDNSPLHF. The CDR3 DNA follows: TGCGCCAGCAGCGCGGCCGACAGGACGGATAATTCACCCCTCCACTTT.

The chain combines TRBV19 with TRBJ2-5; TRBD2 agrees at 9 bases. This CDR3 comprises 15 residues. After removal of 6 bases from V and 1 base from J, the junction contained 6 bases not matched to a gene. Germline V lookup: CDR1 LNHDA, CDR2 SQIVND (reference sequence). The CDR3 region has the DNA TGTGCCAGTAGACCGGGACTAGCAGTCCAAGAGACCCAGTACTTC. It encodes CASRPGLAVQETQYF.

The V and J genes are TRBV30 and TRBJ1-3, with D unclear. This CDR3 is 15 amino acids long. Trimming pared 4 bases from V and 3 bases from J, leaving 16 bases between. The V gene's germline CDR1 is GTSNPN and CDR2 SVGIG (reference sequence). The CDR3 DNA reads as TGTGCCTGGAATCTAGGACGAGTGGTTGGAAACACCATATATTTT. The encoded protein is CAWNLGRVVGNTIYF. Combining the CDR3 with reference TRBV30 and TRBJ1-3 gives the whole variable domain SQTIHQWPATLVQPVGSPLSLECTVEGTSNPNLYWYRQAAGRGLQLLFYSVGIGQISSEVPQNLSASRPQDRQFILSSKKLLLSDSGFYLCAWNLGRVVGNTIYFGEGSWLTVV.

This chain uses TRBV6-5 with TRBJ1-3; D remains ambiguous. Germline CDR1 MNHEY, CDR2 SVGAGI. Trimming removed 2 bases at V and 0 bases at J, with 11 bases between. The CDR3 has 16 residues. Here the CDR3 reads CASSYGFINSGNTIYF. CDR3 sequence (DNA): TGTGCCAGCAGTTACGGATTTATTAACTCTGGAAACACCATATATTTT.

The chain carries TRBV7-9 and TRBJ1-2; 8 bases map to TRBD1. Trimming took 5 bases from V and 2 from J; bases not matched to a gene: 4. This CDR3 spans 14 amino acids. CDR1 is SEHNR, CDR2 FQNEAQ, per germline (reference sequence). CDR3 loop: CASSRDRRNYGYTF. CDR3 in DNA: TGTGCCAGCAGCAGGGACAGGAGAAACTATGGCTACACCTTC.

This clone was seen a single time. This chain uses TRBV11-3 with TRBJ2-1, with 12 positions matching TRBD2. Looked up from germline, CDR1 is SGHNT and CDR2 is YENEEA. The junction had 4 bases not matched to a gene; V was cut back by 1 base and J by 6 bases. The CDR3 is 16 residues long. The CDR3 region is CASSLASGRAFNEQFF. CDR3 nucleotides: TGTGCCAGCAGCTTAGCTAGCGGGAGGGCCTTCAATGAGCAGTTCTTC.

V and J are TRBV29-1 and TRBJ2-7; TRBD1 matches at 8 bases. Per germline, CDR1 SQVTM and CDR2 ANQGSEA. V shed 7 bases and J 8 bases; nucleotides not matched to a gene: 10. This CDR3 has 12 amino acids. The CDR3 here is CSALDRVPQQYF. CDR3 nucleotide sequence: TGCAGCGCCCTGGACAGGGTTCCTCAGCAGTACTTC.

A word on this clone: Sequence at one end of the junction differs from germline and may be a read error. V and J are TRBV19 and TRBJ1-2, with TRBD1 matching over 8 bases. The CDR3 contains 13 residues. Germline assignment: CDR1 LNHDA and CDR2 SQIVND (reference sequence). CDR3 sequence reads: CASSIGQGAGFVF. In DNA, the CDR3 is TGTGCCAGTAGTATAGGGCAGGGGGCAGGCTTTGTCTTC. The variable domain in full, completed from reference TRBV19 and TRBJ1-2, reads DGGITQSPKYLFRKEGQNVTLSCEQNLNHDAMYWYRQDPGQGLRLIYYSQIVNDFQKGDIAEGYSVSREKKESFPLTVTSAQKNPTAFYLCASSIGQGAGFVFGSGTRLTVV.

V gene TRBV9 combines with J gene TRBJ1-2, with TRBD1 matching 7 bases. V was pared by 3 bases and J by 4 bases, with 12 bases of the junction left unmatched. Per the germline V gene, CDR1 is SGDLS and CDR2 is YYNGEE. The CDR3 has 16 residues. CDR3 sequence: CASSAGGPQGPYGYTF. The DNA of the CDR3 is TGTGCCAGCAGCGCAGGGGGGCCACAGGGGCCCTATGGCTACACCTTC.

Only one count was recorded for this clone. J is TRBJ2-2 and V is TRBV27, with 8 bases that match TRBD2. Germline values: CDR1 MNHEY, CDR2 SMNVEV (reference sequence). CDR3 size: 15 residues. The V and J ends lost 0 bases and 4 bases, in that order; junction bases with no gene match: 1. The CDR3 bases are TGTGCCAGCAGTTTATCGGCGGGGGGCACCGGGGAGCTGTTTTTT. This translates into CASSLSAGGTGELFF.

The CDR3 DNA sequence: TGTGCCAGCAGCGGTCAAATGTCTGGAAACACCATATATTTT. Amino acids: CASSGQMSGNTIYF. The chain links TRBV7-2 to TRBJ1-3; D gene ambiguous. This CDR3 comprises 14 residues. Per the germline V gene, CDR1 is SGHTA and CDR2 is FQGNSA. V dropped 5 bases and J dropped 1 base, with 9 bases sitting between them.